Presented here are 21 T cell receptor beta chains from one specimen sequenced in a study of cytomegalovirus exposure and HLA in healthy donors (dated by TCRdb to about 2017). Library method: the immunoSEQ multiplex PCR assay. For the multiplex PCR, a mixture combining 60 forward primers for TCR Vbeta segments and 13 reverse primers for TCR Jbeta segments was used. Entries here come from immuneACCESS through TCRdb and include only in-frame sequences with V and J called. Some clones fail to appear in such tables; in the studies checked, an unresolved V gene covers under half of the shortfall, and the cause of the remainder is unknown. The sample contains 74,000 or so clones, 60% to 85% of them found a single time. Less than 7% of the sample lies in the top ten. Sequencing was performed on PBMCs. These receptor sequences come from a male donor in good health and CMV-seropositive.

The chain uses TRBV6-5 and TRBJ2-7, with TRBD1 identical over 8 bases. The germline gives CDR1 MNHEY, CDR2 SVGAGI. The CDR3 runs 16 residues. Losses at the gene ends were 0 bases for V and 4 bases for J; bases not matched to a gene: 8. CDR3 DNA sequence: TGTGCCAGCAGTTACTCGATAGCTGACAGGGGTTACGAGCAGTACTTC. Translated: CASSYSIADRGYEQYF.

This chain links TRBV7-9 with TRBJ2-3; D is unresolved. CDR1 is SEHNR and CDR2 is FQNEAQ in the germline V gene (reference sequence). V shed 2 bases and J shed 6 bases, with 9 bases lying between them. CDR3 length equals 13 residues. The CDR3: CASSLLLGDTQYF. The CDR3 coding sequence is TGTGCCAGCAGCTTACTTCTCGGGGATACGCAGTATTTT.

This chain connects TRBV28 to TRBJ1-1; TRBD1 matches at 7 bases. This CDR3 is 13 amino acids long. CDR1 and CDR2 from the germline V gene are MDHEN and SYDVKM. The ends lost 6 bases at V and 5 bases at J; junction bases unmatched: 6. The CDR3 DNA sequence: TGTGCCAGCAGCCTTCCGACAGGGACTGAAGCTTTCTTT. It specifies CASSLPTGTEAFF. The full variable domain, in which reference TRBV28 and TRBJ1-1 provide the parts outside the CDR3, is DVKVTQSSRYLVKRTGEKVFLECVQDMDHENMFWYRQDPGLGLRLIYFSYDVKMKEKGDIPEGYSVSREKKERFSLILESASTNQTSMYLCASSLPTGTEAFFGQGTRLTVV.

This clone appeared a few times. The chain is built from TRBV6-6 and TRBJ2-6; the match to TRBD1 covers 9 bases. With V trimmed by 8 bases and J by 2 bases, 7 bases remained unmatched. Germline-derived CDR1 and CDR2 are MNHNY and SVGAGI (reference sequence). The CDR3 is 16 amino acids. The CDR3 protein is CASSGTGTAGANVLTF. The CDR3 DNA sequence: TGTGCCAGCTCCGGGACAGGGACAGCTGGGGCCAACGTCCTGACTTTC.

The chain employs TRBV7-9 and TRBJ2-5; D remains ambiguous. Per the germline V gene, CDR1 is SEHNR and CDR2 is FQNEAQ (reference sequence). The CDR3 sequence is 11 residues long. Trimming cost V 3 bases and J 5 bases, with 4 bases left between them. As DNA, the CDR3 is TGTGCCAGCAGCTTGAGTGAGACCCAGTACTTC. This translates into CASSLSETQYF.

This clone was seen only once. The chain joins TRBV2 to TRBJ2-1, with 11 bases matching TRBD1. The ends lost 6 bases at V and 8 bases at J; junction bases unmatched: 3. CDR3 length equals 13 residues. Germline assignment: CDR1 SNHLY and CDR2 FYNNEI. The CDR3 DNA follows: TGTGCCAGCAGGGACAGGGGGCTCTATGAGCAGTTCTTC. It encodes CASRDRGLYEQFF.

This clone was counted a single time. This chain links TRBV27 with TRBJ2-1; TRBD2 matches at 12 bases. Unmatched junction bases numbered 12, after V lost 5 bases and J lost 7 bases. The length of the CDR3 is 17 residues. Germline CDR1 is MNHEY and CDR2 is SMNVEV (reference sequence). The CDR3 coding sequence is TGTGCCAGCAGTCGAACTACGGGACTAGCGGGTAAGAATGAGCAGTTCTTC. This codes for CASSRTTGLAGKNEQFF.

In its sample, this clone was seen a few times. Other DNA sequences in this sample translate to the same CDR3. The V call is TRBV28, the J call TRBJ1-1; 8 nucleotides match TRBD1. The V gene end was trimmed by 5 bases and the J gene end by 1 base; junction bases not matched to a gene: 3. Germline CDR1 MDHEN, CDR2 SYDVKM. The CDR3 sequence is 14 residues long. The CDR3 bases are TGTGCCAGCAGTCTAGGGACAGGGAACACTGAAGCTTTCTTT. Translated: CASSLGTGNTEAFF.

This clone was detected only a few times. The genes are TRBV5-1 and TRBJ2-7, with D possibly matching TRBD1 (6 bases). V gave up 2 bases and J gave up 0 bases, with 15 bases separating them. The germline V gene encodes CDR1 SGHRS and CDR2 YFSETQ. The CDR3 contains 16 residues. CDR3 loop: CASSFASDSYSYEQYF. As DNA, the CDR3 is TGCGCCAGCAGCTTCGCTTCGGACAGTTACTCCTACGAGCAGTACTTC.

This clone was detected only a few times. V usage is TRBV15 and J usage is TRBJ1-4; TRBD1 is a possible D gene (5 bases). V dropped 0 bases and J dropped 6 bases, with 14 bases sitting between them. The CDR3 spans 16 residues. Germline CDR1 and CDR2: LNHNV and YYDKDF (reference sequence). The CDR3 DNA sequence: TGTGCCACCAGCAGAGAGGTGGGGGGTGGAGATGAAAAACTGTTTTTT. It specifies CATSREVGGGDEKLFF.

The chain couples TRBV6-4 to TRBJ2-1; 10 nucleotides line up with TRBD2. The CDR3 is 15 amino acids. CDR1 is MRHNA and CDR2 is SNTAGT in the germline V gene. Trimming removed 4 bases from V and 4 bases from J; junction bases left unmatched: 4. The CDR3 is CASSGASGSYNEQFF. DNA for the CDR3: TGTGCCAGCAGTGGAGCTAGCGGGAGTTACAATGAGCAGTTCTTC.

V usage is TRBV29-1 and J usage is TRBJ2-5, with D possibly matching TRBD1 (5 bases). The better agreement between TRBJ2-7 and the DNA end casts doubt on the J call. This CDR3 has 10 amino acids. CDR1 and CDR2 (germline): SQVTM, ANQGSEA. CDR3 DNA: TGCAGCGTCGCAGGGTTCGAGCAGTACTTC. It codes for CSVAGFEQYF.

This chain connects TRBV9 to TRBJ2-7, with TRBD1 matching over 7 bases. The trim removed 3 bases at V and 2 bases at J, leaving 5 bases unmatched. Germline V gene data show CDR1 as SGDLS and CDR2 as YYNGEE. This CDR3 comprises 14 residues. In DNA form, the CDR3 reads TGTGCCAGCAGCGCCCGGGACAGCCCCTACGAGCAGTACTTC. This encodes CASSARDSPYEQYF.

V is TRBV10-3 and J is TRBJ1-6; TRBD1 matches at 7 bases. The CDR3 runs to 15 residues. J lost 6 bases, V lost 7 bases, and 9 bases had no gene match. Germline assignment: CDR1 ENHRY and CDR2 SYGVKD. CDR3 amino acids: CAITSGGTANSPLHF. CDR3 nucleotide sequence: TGTGCCATCACATCTGGCGGGACAGCTAATTCACCCCTCCACTTT.

The table lists this clone with many counts. The chain joins TRBV7-2 to TRBJ2-3, with TRBD2 matching over 9 bases. With 11 bases clipped from V and 4 bases from J, the junction kept 4 bases outside the gene matches. Germline assignment: CDR1 SGHTA and CDR2 FQGNSA. The length of the CDR3 is 12 residues. The CDR3 DNA reads as TGTGCCGGCGCGGGAGGGGCAGATACGCAGTATTTT. As protein: CAGAGGADTQYF.

This clone has more than one count but fewer than ten. This rearrangement joins TRBV6-5 to TRBJ1-4; D is uncertain. The CDR3 has 13 amino acids. The V and J ends lost 5 bases and 7 bases respectively, with 11 bases between them. Germline V CDR1 and CDR2: MNHEY, SVGAGI. CDR3 region: CASSPEGREKLFF. The CDR3 DNA reads as TGTGCCAGCAGTCCCGAGGGTCGTGAAAAACTGTTTTTT.

The rearrangement joins TRBV19 to TRBJ1-5; tentative D call: TRBD1 (6 bases). The CDR3 sequence is 19 residues long. CDR1 and CDR2 (germline): LNHDA, SQIVND (reference sequence). Trimming took 3 bases from V and 3 from J, leaving 24 bases between them. The CDR3 DNA reads TGTGCCAGTAGTATTTTCGGCAGGGCTAGAGGGGGAATCAATCAGCCCCAGCATTTT. Translation: CASSIFGRARGGINQPQHF.

In its sample, this clone was seen once. Here the CDR3 DNA reads TGTGCCAGCAGTGAATTTGGTGGGAGCCCTGGGGCCAACGTCCTGACTTTC. Protein product: CASSEFGGSPGANVLTF. The chain uses TRBV2 and TRBJ2-6; tentatively, D is TRBD2 (5 bases). The CDR3 has 17 residues. V was cut by 2 bases and J by 2 bases, with 13 bases left in between. In germline, CDR1 is SNHLY, CDR2 FYNNEI.

CDR3 sequence: CASSQGELAKNIQYF. CDR3 nucleotides: TGTGCCAGCAGCCAAGGGGAGCTAGCCAAAAACATTCAGTACTTC. The V and J genes are TRBV4-2 and TRBJ2-4, with a tentative D call TRBD2 (5 bases). CDR3 length: 15 amino acids. CDR1 and CDR2 from the germline V gene are LGHNA and YNFKEQ. Trimming stripped 1 base from V and 0 bases from J, with 7 bases between.

This clone is large in the sample. The V and J genes are TRBV28 and TRBJ2-1, with D tentatively TRBD2 (6 bases). Per the germline V gene, CDR1 is MDHEN and CDR2 is SYDVKM. Trimming pared 2 bases from V and 2 bases from J, leaving 13 bases between. This CDR3 is 16 amino acids long. Written as DNA, the CDR3 is TGTGCCAGCAGTTTAGTGTCGGGAGTTCCCTACAATGAGCAGTTCTTC. The encoded protein is CASSLVSGVPYNEQFF. Using reference TRBV28 and TRBJ2-1 for the parts outside the CDR3, the full variable domain is DVKVTQSSRYLVKRTGEKVFLECVQDMDHENMFWYRQDPGLGLRLIYFSYDVKMKEKGDIPEGYSVSREKKERFSLILESASTNQTSMYLCASSLVSGVPYNEQFFGPGTRLTVL.

This chain links TRBV18 with TRBJ1-1, with D tentatively TRBD1 (6 bases). CDR1 is KGHSH and CDR2 is LQKENI in the germline V gene. CDR3 length: 14 amino acids. V was shortened by 3 bases and J by 3 bases, with 11 bases between the two germline ends. The CDR3 here is CASSPTGIDTEAFF. CDR3 coding DNA: TGTGCCAGCTCACCCACAGGGATAGACACTGAAGCTTTCTTT. Drawing the rest from reference TRBV18 and TRBJ1-1, the complete variable domain is NAGVMQNPRHLVRRRGQEARLRCSPMKGHSHVYWYRQLPEEGLKFMVYLQKENIIDESGMPKERFSAEFPKEGPSILRIQQVVRGDSAAYFCASSPTGIDTEAFFGQGTRLTVV.